What follows are 22 T cell receptor beta chains derived from one specimen sequenced in a study of shared clonotypes between healthy human individuals. The assay was immunoSEQ multiplex PCR, and TCRdb's table has in-frame clones only and misses some. Of 2,500,000 or so clones listed, under 95% are singletons. The sample was naive CD4+ T cells from PBMCs. Subset given: CD45RA+ positively selected. The receptor set was obtained from a man in his late teens or twenties in good health. Some clones in this sample may be carry-over from other donors' samples.

The chain links TRBV18 to TRBJ2-1, with D possibly being TRBD2 (6 bases). Trimming left V 6 bases short and J 8 bases short, with 14 bases between. The CDR3 is 13 residues long. Germline lookup yields CDR1 KGHSH and CDR2 LQKENI. CDR3 in amino acids: CASSPRDFDEQFF. DNA for the CDR3: TGTGCCAGCTCGCCCCGGGACTTCGATGAGCAGTTCTTC. The complete variable domain, with remaining parts taken from reference TRBV18 and TRBJ2-1, reads NAGVMQNPRHLVRRRGQEARLRCSPMKGHSHVYWYRQLPEEGLKFMVYLQKENIIDESGMPKERFSAEFPKEGPSILRIQQVVRGDSAAYFCASSPRDFDEQFFGPGTRLTVL.

This clone was seen once. The chain uses TRBV5-8 and TRBJ2-7, with D perhaps matching TRBD1 or TRBD2 (7 bases each). There are 15 residues in the CDR3. In germline, CDR1 is SGHTS, CDR2 YDEGEE. The V gene lost 0 bases and the J gene lost 5 bases, with 15 bases spanning the gap. CDR3 protein: CASSLVQGGFHEQYF. The CDR3 DNA sequence: TGTGCCAGCAGCTTGGTGCAGGGGGGGTTCCACGAGCAGTACTTC.

V and J are TRBV28 and TRBJ2-5; 9 nucleotides agree with TRBD1. V lost 5 bases and J lost 3; bases outside the gene matches: 10. There are 16 residues in the CDR3. The germline V gene encodes CDR1 MDHEN and CDR2 SYDVKM. In DNA, the CDR3 is TGTGCCAGCAGTCTTACTGGGACAGGGAGTAAAGAGACCCAGTACTTC. It codes for CASSLTGTGSKETQYF.

This chain connects TRBV5-1 to TRBJ2-2; a weak D match, TRBD2 (5 bases). Looked up from germline, CDR1 is SGHRS and CDR2 is YFSETQ. This CDR3 comprises 15 residues. Trimming cost V 4 bases and J 6 bases, with 16 bases left between them. DNA of the CDR3: TGCGCCAGCAGCCATTACTTGGACTCCTCCGGGGAGCTGTTTTTT. Protein product: CASSHYLDSSGELFF.

This chain connects TRBV30 to TRBJ2-7; the match to TRBD2 covers 7 bases. The V and J ends lost 4 bases and 9 bases, in that order; junction bases with no gene match: 6. The germline CDR1 and CDR2 sequences are GTSNPN and SVGIG (reference sequence). The CDR3 loop spans 11 amino acids. CDR3 sequence reads: CAWISRGGQYF. The CDR3 region has the DNA TGTGCCTGGATCAGTCGCGGGGGGCAGTACTTC.

J is TRBJ1-1 and V is TRBV5-1; 8 bases align to TRBD1. V lost 1 base, J lost 9 bases, and 8 bases stayed unmatched. Per germline, CDR1 SGHRS and CDR2 YFSETQ. The CDR3 is 14 residues long. The CDR3 DNA sequence: TGCGCCAGCAGCTTGACAGGGGGAGAGCTGAAAGCTTTCTTT. This translates into CASSLTGGELKAFF.

V is TRBV4-2 and J is TRBJ2-3, with D tentatively TRBD1 or TRBD2 (5 bases each). The CDR3 has 18 amino acids. The germline gives CDR1 LGHNA, CDR2 YNFKEQ. Trimming left V 4 bases short and J 0 bases short, with 20 bases between. The CDR3 spells CASSPEGSRDPSTDTQYF. The CDR3, as DNA: TGTGCCAGCAGCCCAGAGGGTAGCAGGGACCCTAGCACAGATACGCAGTATTTT.

The V call is TRBV19, the J call TRBJ2-3, with unresolved D. With 2 bases removed from V and 5 bases from J, the gap between germline ends came to 8 bases. CDR3 size: 13 residues. Germline V gene data show CDR1 as LNHDA and CDR2 as SQIVND (reference sequence). In nucleotides, the CDR3 is TGTGCCAGTAGTATACAAGTTATAGATACGCAGTATTTT. Amino acid sequence: CASSIQVIDTQYF.

The chain is built from TRBV14 and TRBJ2-6; 8 bases are a match to TRBD1. This CDR3 comprises 16 residues. CDR1 SGHDN and CDR2 FVKESK come from the germline V gene. J gave up 1 base and V 4 bases, and 3 bases lay outside the gene matches. DNA of the CDR3: TGTGCCAGCAGCCTCTGGACAGGGTCTGGGGCCAACGTCCTGACTTTC. Protein sequence: CASSLWTGSGANVLTF.

V usage is TRBV9 and J usage is TRBJ2-2; D perhaps matches TRBD1 (6 bases). Germline assignment: CDR1 SGDLS and CDR2 YYNGEE. The CDR3 contains 17 residues. Trimming left V 3 bases short and J 0 bases short, with 15 bases between. CDR3 region: CASSARTGTTNTGELFF. In nucleotides, the CDR3 is TGTGCCAGCAGCGCAAGAACCGGGACAACGAACACCGGGGAGCTGTTTTTT.

V and J are TRBV5-8 and TRBJ2-5; D not certain. The CDR3 has 13 residues. The V gene's germline CDR1 is SGHTS and CDR2 YDEGEE. The V end lost 4 bases, the J end lost 4 bases, and 11 bases lay between the germline ends. The CDR3 sequence: CASSRRTVETQYF. CDR3 nucleotides: TGTGCCAGCAGCCGAAGAACCGTAGAGACCCAGTACTTC.

As regards this clone: Other nucleotide sequences from this sample produce the same CDR3. CDR3 sequence: CASSLSGTDTQYF. The CDR3 nucleotides read TGTGCCAGCAGCCTGTCAGGCACAGATACGCAGTATTTT. V is TRBV7-9 and J is TRBJ2-3, with D hard to call. The germline V and J ends were trimmed by 5 bases and 1 base, with 7 bases remaining between them. Germline CDR1 SEHNR, CDR2 FQNEAQ (reference sequence). The CDR3 has 13 amino acids.

The chain links TRBV18 to TRBJ1-3, with D perhaps TRBD1 (5 bases). V lost 3 bases to trimming and J lost 0 bases, with 12 bases between them. The CDR3 is 16 amino acids. Germline V gene sequence: CDR1 KGHSH, CDR2 LQKENI. The CDR3: CASSPRQFSSGNTIYF. The CDR3 DNA reads TGTGCCAGCTCACCCCGACAGTTCAGCTCTGGAAACACCATATATTTT.

The chain is built from TRBV4-1 and TRBJ1-5; 7 bases are a match to TRBD1. V was pared by 4 bases and J by 6 bases, with 12 bases of the junction left unmatched. Per germline, CDR1 MGHRA and CDR2 YSYEKL. The CDR3 totals 16 residues. In DNA form, the CDR3 reads TGCGCCAGCAGCCCCGGACAGGCCCGCTCCGGTCAGCCCCAGCATTTT. As protein: CASSPGQARSGQPQHF.

The chain joins TRBV28 to TRBJ2-7; perhaps TRBD1 as D (6 bases). Germline V gene sequence: CDR1 MDHEN, CDR2 SYDVKM. The germline V and J ends were trimmed by 3 bases and 3 bases, with 15 bases remaining between them. This CDR3 is built from 15 residues. The CDR3 nucleotides are TGTGCCAGCAGTTTCCTGGGAACAGGGCGCTACGAGCAGTACTTC. The encoded protein is CASSFLGTGRYEQYF.

The rearrangement links TRBV5-4 to TRBJ1-3; TRBD1 matches 12 bases. With V trimmed by 2 bases and J by 3 bases, 3 bases remained unmatched. Germline loops: CDR1 SGHNT, CDR2 YYREEE (reference sequence). There are 16 residues in the CDR3. Written as DNA, the CDR3 is TGTGCCAGCAGCTTAGGGACAGGGGGCGGTGGAAACACCATATATTTT. It encodes CASSLGTGGGGNTIYF.

A word on this clone: Other nucleotide sequences from this sample produce the same CDR3. The rearrangement links TRBV11-2 to TRBJ1-2; 8 positions agree with TRBD1. CDR1 and CDR2 from the germline V gene are SGHAT and FQNNGV. V dropped 5 bases and J dropped 2; count of bases not matched to a gene: 4. This CDR3 has 14 amino acids. The CDR3 loop is CASSPGQGNYGYTF. The CDR3 DNA reads as TGTGCCAGCAGCCCCGGACAGGGAAACTATGGCTACACCTTC.

The chain has TRBV5-1 and TRBJ2-3; 11 positions match TRBD2. V dropped 0 bases and J dropped 1; count of bases not matched to a gene: 7. The germline CDR1 and CDR2 sequences are SGHRS and YFSETQ. The CDR3 is made up of 18 amino acids. The CDR3 spells CASSLELAGGRGTDTQYF. Here the CDR3 DNA reads TGCGCCAGCAGCTTGGAGCTAGCGGGAGGCCGGGGCACAGATACGCAGTATTTT.

The rearrangement uses TRBV6-5 and TRBJ1-1; D is possibly TRBD1 (5 bases). The germline V and J ends were trimmed by 1 base and 8 bases, with 8 bases remaining between them. This CDR3 has 12 residues. The germline V gene encodes CDR1 MNHEY and CDR2 SVGAGI. DNA of the CDR3: TGTGCCAGCAGTTACTATGGGGGAGAAGCTTTCTTT. Translating it yields CASSYYGGEAFF.

This clone showed up just a few times. The rearrangement joins TRBV4-3 to TRBJ2-7; 8 positions agree with TRBD2. The CDR3 runs 15 residues. CDR1 is LGHNA, CDR2 YSLEER, per germline. J lost 2 bases, V lost 0 bases, and 3 bases had no gene match. In nucleotides, the CDR3 is TGCGCCAGCAGCCAAGATTCAGCGGGAGCCTACGAGCAGTACTTC. The encoded protein is CASSQDSAGAYEQYF.

The V and J genes are TRBV25-1 and TRBJ1-3; a weak D match, TRBD1 (5 bases). The V end was cut by 6 bases, the J end by 0 bases, with 9 bases between. The length of the CDR3 is 14 residues. Germline V gene data show CDR1 as MGHDK and CDR2 as SYGVNS. CDR3 region: CASSQGVSGNTIYF. The DNA for the CDR3 is TGTGCCAGCAGCCAGGGTGTCTCTGGAAACACCATATATTTT.

Concerning this clone: Other DNA sequences of this sample code for an identical CDR3. V and J are TRBV19 and TRBJ1-5; D not certain. The V and J ends lost 3 bases and 7 bases respectively, with 7 bases between them. Looked up from germline, CDR1 is LNHDA and CDR2 is SQIVND (reference sequence). The CDR3 has 12 residues. CDR3 DNA: TGTGCCAGTAGTATCGAGGGACAGCCCCAGCATTTT. Its protein is CASSIEGQPQHF.